The 5 T cell receptor beta chains below come from one sample, sequenced in a study of cytomegalovirus exposure and HLA in healthy donors. This PCR relied on a set of 60 Vbeta primers and 13 Jbeta primers. The table came from immunoSEQ multiplex PCR; TCRdb's copy has only in-frame clones and leaves some out. This table holds under 300,000 clones, about nine tenths found once. The sequenced material came from PBMCs. The origin of the receptors is a girl aged 2 to 9 in good health and CMV-seronegative.

This chain uses TRBV6-6 with TRBJ2-7; no firm D call. This CDR3 region has 15 residues. Per germline, CDR1 MNHNY and CDR2 SVGAGI (reference sequence). V was trimmed by 2 bases and J by 3 bases, leaving 14 bases between them. In DNA form, the CDR3 reads TGTGCCAGCAGTTACCGCCAAAACATTAACTACGAGCAGTACTTC. Its translation is CASSYRQNINYEQYF.

The chain employs TRBV2 and TRBJ1-5, with D maybe TRBD1 (6 bases). With 5 bases removed from V and 3 bases from J, the gap between germline ends came to 17 bases. This CDR3 region has 16 residues. Germline V gene lookup returns CDR1 SNHLY and CDR2 FYNNEI. CDR3 protein: CASSQRPGQINQPQHF. As DNA, the CDR3 is TGTGCCAGCAGTCAAAGACCTGGACAGATCAATCAGCCCCAGCATTTT.

The chain combines TRBV15 with TRBJ2-1; 10 bases fit TRBD1. The CDR3 loop spans 15 amino acids. The trim removed 8 bases at V and 1 base at J, leaving 5 bases unmatched. CDR1 and CDR2 (germline): LNHNV, YYDKDF (reference sequence). CDR3 residues: CATPGGQGSYNEQFF. DNA for the CDR3: TGTGCCACCCCTGGGGGACAGGGGTCCTACAATGAGCAGTTCTTC.

The chain has TRBV7-2 and TRBJ1-1; D ambiguous. Trimming cost V 2 bases and J 4 bases, with 11 bases left between them. The CDR3 contains 14 residues. Germline CDR1 is SGHTA and CDR2 is FQGNSA. CDR3 protein: CASSLRGRVTEAFF. Here the CDR3 DNA reads TGTGCCAGCAGCTTACGGGGTAGGGTCACTGAAGCTTTCTTT.

J is TRBJ2-1 and V is TRBV19; TRBD2 aligns across 9 bases. The CDR3 loop spans 16 amino acids. CDR1 and CDR2 (germline): LNHDA, SQIVND (reference sequence). Losses at the gene ends were 1 base for V and 10 bases for J; bases not matched to a gene: 11. The CDR3 bases are TGTGCCAGTAGTATAGGAGGTAGCGGGAGCTTGGGAGAGCAGTTCTTC. Translating gives CASSIGGSGSLGEQFF.